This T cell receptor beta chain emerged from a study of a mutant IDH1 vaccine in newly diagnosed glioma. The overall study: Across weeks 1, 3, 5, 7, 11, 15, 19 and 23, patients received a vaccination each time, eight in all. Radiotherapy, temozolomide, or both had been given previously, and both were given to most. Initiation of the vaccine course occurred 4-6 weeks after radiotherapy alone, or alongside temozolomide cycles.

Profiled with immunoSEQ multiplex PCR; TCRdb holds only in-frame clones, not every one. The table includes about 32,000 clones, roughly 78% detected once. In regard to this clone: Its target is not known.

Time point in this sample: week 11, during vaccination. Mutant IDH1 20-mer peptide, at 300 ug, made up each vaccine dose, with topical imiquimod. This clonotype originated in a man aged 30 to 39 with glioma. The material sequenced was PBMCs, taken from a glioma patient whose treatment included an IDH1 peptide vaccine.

This chain's CDR3 is CAGKGLGDSEAFF. The DNA for the CDR3 is TGTGCCGGAAAGGGACTAGGAGATTCTGAAGCTTTCTTT. The chain recombines TRBV28 with TRBJ1-1, with D maybe TRBD1 (5 bases). The CDR3 is made up of 13 amino acids. V was clipped by 11 bases and J by 6 bases, with 19 bases between them. CDR1 is MDHEN and CDR2 is SYDVKM in the germline V gene. The variable domain in full, completed from reference TRBV28 and TRBJ1-1, reads DVKVTQSSRYLVKRTGEKVFLECVQDMDHENMFWYRQDPGLGLRLIYFSYDVKMKEKGDIPEGYSVSREKKERFSLILESASTNQTSMYLCAGKGLGDSEAFFGQGTRLTVV.